In this sample, the clone carrying this T cell receptor (beta chain) turned up a few times. The data are from a study of blood T cell repertoires in COVID-19. Study information: PBMCs, B-cell-depleted T cells, or T cells provided the cDNA or gDNA that made up the material.

As originally analysed: Estimation of nucleated cell counts relied on the amplification of reference gene primers. Sequenced by immunoSEQ multiplex PCR; TCRdb stores in-frame clones only, minus some. That table supplies the V and J calls and clone size; D and trimming were determined from the DNA. The table records approximately 200,000 clones, 85% to 90% of them present only once. This CDR3 contains 14 residues. V lost 6 bases, J lost 0 bases, and 8 bases lay in between. Germline CDR1 reads SEHNR; CDR2 reads FQNEAQ (reference sequence). The gene calls are TRBV7-9 and TRBJ2-2, with D unresolved. Sample: peripheral blood. This clonotype originated in a man aged 55-75 years who had recovered from COVID-19. The CDR3 here is CASSASANTGELFF. CDR3 DNA sequence: TGTGCCAGCAGTGCGAGCGCGAACACCGGGGAGCTGTTTTTT.